The TCR beta chain described here comes from a study of CD8 T cells in ankylosing spondylitis. Whole-study results and caveats: Disease-linked clones bore a CD8+ phenotype and were relatively rare in peripheral blood. Eight or nine highly homologous variants made up a TCR beta motif that seemed to typify ankylosing spondylitis blood. Reports say disease-linked clones showed up significantly more in matched ankylosing spondylitis synovial fluid.

Construction of TCR beta libraries was performed using quantitative 5'-RACE with molecular barcodes. Each CDR3 protein is one row after TCRdb ran MiXCR on the 5' RACE reads. Among 250,000 to 350,000 distinct CDR3 sequences listed, around 20% were seen once. V was cut by 6 bases and J by 0 bases, with 19 bases left in between. CDR1 and CDR2 (germline): DFQATT, SNEGSKA (reference sequence). The CDR3 sequence is 16 residues long. This clonotype was counted a few times. Antigen specificity is unknown. The source material was blood, either unsorted or a sorted T cell fraction (not recorded which). The rearrangement joins TRBV20-1 to TRBJ2-3; perhaps TRBD2 as D (6 bases). This receptor was obtained from a male donor with ankylosing spondylitis or in good health (not recorded which). The CDR3 loop reads CSANTGWRGSTDTQYF. The CDR3 nucleotides are TGCAGTGCAAACACCGGCTGGCGGGGAAGCACAGATACGCAGTATTTT.